This TCR beta chain was sequenced for a study of cytomegalovirus exposure and HLA in healthy donors. Study-level results: HLA restriction was apparent for most CMV-associated TCR beta chains in a later analysis.

Germline CDR1 reads MDHEN; CDR2 reads SYDVKM. This CDR3 is 12 amino acids long. The V segment lost 7 bases and the J segment 6 bases; nucleotides outside the gene matches: 1. The donors (healthy individuals) were bone marrow donors. This clone was seen more than once but under ten times. Antigen unknown. PCR employed 60 Vbeta and 13 Jbeta primers. Profiling relied on immunoSEQ multiplex PCR, and the TCRdb table lists in-frame clones only, not all of them. Among about 94,000 clones listed, around three fifths were seen once. This TCR was recovered from a man aged 25 to 45 in good health and CMV-seronegative. The sequenced sample consisted of PBMCs. The V and J genes are TRBV28 and TRBJ2-7; TRBD2 aligns across 12 bases. CDR3 residues: CASKTSGGEQYF. CDR3 bases: TGTGCCAGCAAGACTAGCGGGGGCGAGCAGTACTTC.